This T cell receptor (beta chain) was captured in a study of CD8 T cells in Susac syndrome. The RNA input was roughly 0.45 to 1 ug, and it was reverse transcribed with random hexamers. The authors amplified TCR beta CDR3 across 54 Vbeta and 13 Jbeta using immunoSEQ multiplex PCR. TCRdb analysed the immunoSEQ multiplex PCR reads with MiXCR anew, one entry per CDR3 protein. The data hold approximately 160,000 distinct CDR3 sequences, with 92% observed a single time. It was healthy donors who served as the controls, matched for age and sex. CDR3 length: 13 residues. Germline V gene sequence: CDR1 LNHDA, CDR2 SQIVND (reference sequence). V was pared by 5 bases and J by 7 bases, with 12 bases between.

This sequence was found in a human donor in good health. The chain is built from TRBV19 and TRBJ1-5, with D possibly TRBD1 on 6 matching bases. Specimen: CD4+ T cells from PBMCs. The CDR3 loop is CASSPGAEQPQHF. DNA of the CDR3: TGTGCCAGTAGTCCAGGGGCCGAGCAGCCCCAGCATTTT.